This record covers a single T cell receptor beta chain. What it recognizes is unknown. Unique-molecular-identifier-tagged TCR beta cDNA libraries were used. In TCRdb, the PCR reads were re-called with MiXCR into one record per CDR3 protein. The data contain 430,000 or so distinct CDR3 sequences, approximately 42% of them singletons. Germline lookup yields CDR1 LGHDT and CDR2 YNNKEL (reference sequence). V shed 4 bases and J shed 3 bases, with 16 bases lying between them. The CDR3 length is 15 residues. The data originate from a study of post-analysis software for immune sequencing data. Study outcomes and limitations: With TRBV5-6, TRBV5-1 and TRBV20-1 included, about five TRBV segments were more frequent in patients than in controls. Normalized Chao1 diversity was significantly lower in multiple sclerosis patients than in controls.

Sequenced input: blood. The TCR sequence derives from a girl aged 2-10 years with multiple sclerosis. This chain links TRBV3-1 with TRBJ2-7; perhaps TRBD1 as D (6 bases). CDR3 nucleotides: TGTGCCAGCAGCCCCAGAGAGGGGGTGTTCTACGAGCAGTACTTC. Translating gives CASSPREGVFYEQYF.